A selection of T cell receptor beta chains follows, all from one sample in a study of shared clonotypes between healthy human individuals. Using immunoSEQ multiplex PCR, the repertoire was profiled, and TCRdb retains in-frame clones only, with some absent. This sample carries roughly 2.5 million clones, around 94% of them seen once, and the ten largest clones take roughly 0.15%. Sequenced material: naive CD4+ T cells sorted from blood. These receptor sequences come from a man between 18 and 35 years old in good health. The CDR3 runs from the conserved cysteine through the conserved F or W. The D gene is left open where the match is weak. Expanded clones get a size class; other rows say once, few or many, or leave the size out.

CDR3nt,CDR3aa,abundance,d_gene,j_gene,v_gene
TGTGCCAGCAGCCCGACGCGAGGCGGGGGTCAAGAGACCCAGTACTTC,CASSPTRGGGQETQYF,-,TRBD2,TRBJ2-5,TRBV7-3
TGTGCCAGCAGCCCGGATTCGGGACGGGCGAATGAGCAGTTCTTC,CASSPDSGRANEQFF,-,-,TRBJ2-1,TRBV11-2
TGCGCCAGCAGCTTGGCCGGCGGTAGCAGGGATACGCAGTATTTT,CASSLAGGSRDTQYF,-,-,TRBJ2-3,TRBV5-1
TGTGCCAGCAGTTCTGCCACGGGGAACATTCAGTACTTC,CASSSATGNIQYF,-,-,TRBJ2-4,TRBV27
TGTGCCAGCAGCCACGGGGACACCTATAATTCACCCCTCCACTTT,CASSHGDTYNSPLHF,-,-,TRBJ1-6,TRBV14
TGTGCCAGCAGCTCGTCGCCGGGGGGGGTATCGGATACGCAGTATTTT,CASSSSPGGVSDTQYF,-,TRBD2,TRBJ2-3,TRBV28
TGCGCCAGCAGCCGAACGGGATACACTGAAGCTTTCTTT,CASSRTGYTEAFF,few,-,TRBJ1-1,TRBV5-1
TGTGCCTGGAGAGGACAGACCACGGGAACTGAAGCTTTCTTT,CAWRGQTTGTEAFF,-,-,TRBJ1-1,TRBV30
TGCGCCAGCAGCCCGGGACAGGGGCCGAGGGTGGGGCTCACTGAAGCTTTCTTT,CASSPGQGPRVGLTEAFF,-,TRBD1,TRBJ1-1,TRBV5-1
TGTGCCAGCAGCTTAGCCGAGGGGTTACAGTACTTC,CASSLAEGLQYF,-,-,TRBJ2-7,TRBV7-9
TGTGCCGTACGGGACAGGGATCTCTCTGGCTACACCTTC,CAVRDRDLSGYTF,-,TRBD1,TRBJ1-2,TRBV10-3
TGTGCCAGCAGTTCGACAGGGATGAACACTGAAGCTTTCTTT,CASSSTGMNTEAFF,-,TRBD1,TRBJ1-1,TRBV28
TGTGCCAACTCCGACCTACAGGGGAGGGGAGAGACCCAGTACTTC,CANSDLQGRGETQYF,-,-,TRBJ2-5,TRBV18
TGCGCCAGTACAGGGGTCGGGGAGACCCAGTACTTC,CASTGVGETQYF,once,TRBD1,TRBJ2-5,TRBV5-1
TGTGCCAGCAGGGGACTAGCCCAATTTGTCTACGAGCAGTACTTC,CASRGLAQFVYEQYF,-,TRBD2,TRBJ2-7,TRBV27
TGTGCCAGCAGTGAAGGTGGGCGCCCCACAGATACGCAGTATTTT,CASSEGGRPTDTQYF,-,-,TRBJ2-3,TRBV6-1
TGTGCCAGCAGTCAGCCCGGGGGGAATTCACCCCTCCACTTT,CASSQPGGNSPLHF,-,-,TRBJ1-6,TRBV2
TGTGCCCGCTGGGACAGGGGGATTACTGAAGCTTTCTTT,CARWDRGITEAFF,-,TRBD1,TRBJ1-1,TRBV30
TGTGCCACCAGCAGAGATCTAACCCCTGGGGGCAATCAGCCCCAGCATTTT,CATSRDLTPGGNQPQHF,once,-,TRBJ1-5,TRBV15
TGTGCCAGCAGGGCGGCCTATGGCTACACCTTC,CASRAAYGYTF,-,-,TRBJ1-2,TRBV2
TGTGCCAGCTCACCACCGGGACTAGCGGGAGTGGCCGGGGAGCTGTTTTTT,CASSPPGLAGVAGELFF,-,TRBD2,TRBJ2-2,TRBV18
TGTGCCAGCAGCACTACAGACGGTTTTTGGGGTTACCAAGAGACCCAGTACTTC,CASSTTDGFWGYQETQYF,-,-,TRBJ2-5,TRBV5-4
TGTGCCAGCAGCTTAGTTGGCAGCTCCTACGAGCAGTACTTC,CASSLVGSSYEQYF,-,-,TRBJ2-7,TRBV7-9
TGTGCCAGCTCACGGACTAGCGGGAGGGCACACGAGCAGTTCTTC,CASSRTSGRAHEQFF,-,TRBD2,TRBJ2-1,TRBV18
TGTGCCAGCAGTGAAGCATCGGCCTCATTCGAGGAGCAGTTCTTC,CASSEASASFEEQFF,-,-,TRBJ2-1,TRBV6-1
TGTGCCAGCAGTATACAGGGGCTGGATTCACCCCTCCACTTT,CASSIQGLDSPLHF,few,TRBD1,TRBJ1-6,TRBV28
TGCGCCAGCAGCCAGGGACAGGGAAGGACTGAAGCTTTCTTT,CASSQGQGRTEAFF,-,TRBD1,TRBJ1-1,TRBV10-1